This is a list of T cell receptor beta chains from one sample in a study of T-cell memory formation after mild COVID-19. TCRdb called the 5' RACE reads again in MiXCR, with one record for every CDR3 protein. Seen here are hundreds of thousands of distinct CDR3 sequences, around 27% observed once, and the top ten hold around 12%. Sequencing used PBMCs or a T cell subset sorted from them (not recorded which). Receptors originate from an adult woman who had mild COVID-19 (a few samples of this study predate the infection). Cell type and time point are not known. The CDR3 runs from the conserved cysteine through the conserved F or W. Each record gives: V gene, J gene, clone size, D gene, CDR3 protein, CDR3 DNA. D genes are given only for firm matches. Where a row states a size, it is once, few, many or the class of an expanded clone; other rows omit it.

v_call: TRBV27; j_call: TRBJ1-5; clone_size: few; d_call: TRBD1; cdr3_aa: CASSDRDGGQPQHF; cdr3_nt: TGTGCCAGCAGTGACAGGGACGGGGGTCAGCCCCAGCATTTT
v_call: TRBV20-1; j_call: TRBJ1-3; clone_size: few; d_call: .; cdr3_aa: CSASFGNTIYF; cdr3_nt: TGCAGTGCTAGCTTTGGAAACACCATATATTTT
v_call: TRBV7-9; j_call: TRBJ1-5; clone_size: few; d_call: TRBD1; cdr3_aa: CASSLGGQQNQPQHF; cdr3_nt: TGTGCCAGCAGCTTAGGGGGACAGCAAAATCAGCCCCAGCATTTT
v_call: TRBV4-2; j_call: TRBJ2-5; clone_size: .; d_call: .; cdr3_aa: CASSQDWQYQETQYF; cdr3_nt: TGTGCCAGCAGCCAAGATTGGCAGTACCAAGAGACCCAGTACTTC
v_call: TRBV12-3/TRBV12-4; j_call: TRBJ1-5; clone_size: .; d_call: .; cdr3_aa: CASNDSGSVYSNQPQHF; cdr3_nt: TGTGCCAGCAACGACTCTGGGTCGGTATATAGCAATCAGCCCCAGCATTTT
v_call: TRBV19; j_call: TRBJ2-1; clone_size: .; d_call: TRBD2; cdr3_aa: CASSATSGGAANEQFF; cdr3_nt: TGTGCCAGTAGTGCGACTAGCGGGGGGGCCGCTAATGAGCAGTTCTTC
v_call: TRBV6-5; j_call: TRBJ2-4; clone_size: few; d_call: .; cdr3_aa: CASGPLGTAKNIQYF; cdr3_nt: TGTGCCAGCGGCCCTTTAGGGACAGCCAAAAACATTCAGTACTTC
v_call: TRBV7-2; j_call: TRBJ2-1; clone_size: few; d_call: TRBD2; cdr3_aa: CASSSGLAVEQFF; cdr3_nt: TGTGCCAGCAGCTCTGGACTAGCGGTTGAGCAGTTCTTC
v_call: TRBV6-5; j_call: TRBJ2-7; clone_size: few; d_call: TRBD2; cdr3_aa: CASSYEAGGPYEQYF; cdr3_nt: TGTGCCAGCAGTTACGAGGCGGGGGGCCCCTACGAGCAGTACTTC
v_call: TRBV24-1; j_call: TRBJ2-2; clone_size: .; d_call: .; cdr3_aa: CATIDANTGELFF; cdr3_nt: TGTGCCACCATTGACGCGAACACCGGGGAGCTGTTTTTT